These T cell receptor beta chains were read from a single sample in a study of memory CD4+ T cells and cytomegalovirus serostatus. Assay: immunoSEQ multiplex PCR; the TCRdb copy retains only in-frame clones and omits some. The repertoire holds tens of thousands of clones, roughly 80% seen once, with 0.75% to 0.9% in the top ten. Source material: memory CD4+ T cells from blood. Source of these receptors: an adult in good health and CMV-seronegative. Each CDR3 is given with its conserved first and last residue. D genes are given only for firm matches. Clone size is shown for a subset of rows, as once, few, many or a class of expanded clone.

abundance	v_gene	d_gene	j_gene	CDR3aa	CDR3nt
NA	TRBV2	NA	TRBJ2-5	CASSDGIAGRETQYF	TGTGCCAGCAGTGATGGCATAGCAGGTAGAGAGACCCAGTACTTC
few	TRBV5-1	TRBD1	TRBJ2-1	CASSSTGTGYNEQFF	TGCGCCAGCAGCTCGACAGGGACCGGCTACAATGAGCAGTTCTTC
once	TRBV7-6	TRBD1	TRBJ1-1	CASSPTGGALNTEAFF	TGTGCCAGCAGCCCGACAGGGGGTGCTCTGAACACTGAAGCTTTCTTT
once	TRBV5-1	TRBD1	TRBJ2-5	CASSLGGGGETQYF	TGCGCCAGCAGCTTGGGAGGGGGCGGAGAGACCCAGTACTTC
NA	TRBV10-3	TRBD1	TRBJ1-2	CAISMGTGLYGYTF	TGTGCCATCAGTATGGGGACAGGTCTCTATGGCTACACCTTC
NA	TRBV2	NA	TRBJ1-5	CATSGPPGQPQHF	TGTGCCACCTCGGGCCCCCCGGGTCAGCCCCAGCATTTT
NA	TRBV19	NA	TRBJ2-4	CASTSRGAKNIQYF	TGTGCCAGTACTTCGAGGGGGGCCAAAAACATTCAGTACTTC
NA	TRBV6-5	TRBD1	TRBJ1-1	CASTGTGGLGEAFF	TGTGCCAGCACCGGGACAGGGGGTTTGGGTGAAGCTTTCTTT
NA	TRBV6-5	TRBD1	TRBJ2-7	CASSFSTGGGYEQYF	TGTGCCAGCAGTTTCTCGACAGGGGGAGGCTACGAGCAGTACTTC
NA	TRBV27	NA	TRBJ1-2	CASSKGPPDYGYTF	TGTGCCAGCAGTAAGGGACCGCCGGACTATGGCTACACCTTC
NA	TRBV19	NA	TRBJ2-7	CASSIEGRVGSLGYEQYF	TGTGCCAGTAGTATAGAGGGCAGGGTGGGATCACTGGGCTACGAGCAGTACTTC
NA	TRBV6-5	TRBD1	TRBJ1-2	CASRGFRGRDYGYTF	TGTGCCAGCAGGGGTTTCAGGGGGCGAGACTATGGCTACACCTTC
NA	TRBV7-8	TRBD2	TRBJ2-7	CASSLAPAGGPVTYEQYF	TGTGCCAGCAGCTTAGCGCCAGCGGGAGGGCCGGTTACCTACGAGCAGTACTTC
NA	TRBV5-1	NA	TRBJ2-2	CASSLTGQNTGELFF	TGCGCCAGCAGCTTAACGGGACAAAACACCGGGGAGCTGTTTTTT
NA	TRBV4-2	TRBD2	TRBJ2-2	CASSRDQTSGSDTGELFF	TGTGCCAGCAGCCGCGACCAGACTAGCGGGAGCGACACCGGGGAGCTGTTTTTT
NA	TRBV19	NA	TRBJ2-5	CASPGETQYF	TGTGCTTCCCCTGGGGAGACCCAGTACTTC
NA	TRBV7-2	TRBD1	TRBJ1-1	CASGPDRGRDTEAFF	TGTGCCAGCGGCCCCGACAGGGGGCGGGACACTGAAGCTTTCTTT
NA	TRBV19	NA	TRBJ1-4	CASSIGPGRRNEKLFF	TGTGCCAGTAGTATTGGTCCGGGACGGAGGAATGAAAAACTGTTTTTT
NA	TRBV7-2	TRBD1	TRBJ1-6	CASRPRPGQGTSPLHF	TGTGCCAGCAGACCACGACCGGGACAGGGGACTTCACCCCTCCACTTT
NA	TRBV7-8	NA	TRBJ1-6	CASSLLGQGNSPLHF	TGTGCCAGCAGCTTACTAGGGCAGGGCAATTCACCCCTCCACTTT
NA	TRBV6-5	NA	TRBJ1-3	CAARRQAGNTIYF	TGTGCCGCACGGCGGCAGGCTGGAAACACCATATATTTT
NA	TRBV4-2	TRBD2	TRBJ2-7	CASSQGRTSGAEQYF	TGTGCCAGCAGCCAAGGGAGGACTAGCGGGGCGGAGCAGTACTTC
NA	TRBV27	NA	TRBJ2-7	CASSLRDPISDEQYF	TGTGCCAGCAGTCTCCGGGACCCCATAAGCGACGAGCAGTACTTC
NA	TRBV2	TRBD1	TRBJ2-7	CASSEAQGTGLDYEQYF	TGTGCCAGCAGTGAAGCGCAAGGGACAGGGCTTGACTACGAGCAGTACTTC
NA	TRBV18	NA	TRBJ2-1	CASSPNRENEQFF	TGTGCCAGCTCACCGAACAGGGAAAATGAGCAGTTCTTC
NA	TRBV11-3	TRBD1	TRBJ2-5	CASSYDREETQYF	TGTGCCAGCAGCTACGACAGGGAAGAGACCCAGTACTTC
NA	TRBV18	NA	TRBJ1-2	CASSPDSNYGYTF	TGTGCCAGCTCACCAGACAGTAACTATGGCTACACCTTC
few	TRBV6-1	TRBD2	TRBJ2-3	CASTAAGVSTDTQYF	TGTGCCAGCACCGCAGCGGGAGTGAGCACAGATACGCAGTATTTT
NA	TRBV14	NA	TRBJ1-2	CASSQGQQGDGYTF	TGTGCCAGCAGCCAAGGACAGCAAGGGGATGGCTACACCTTC
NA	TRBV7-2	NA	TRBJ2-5	CASSKMGFGETQYF	TGTGCCAGCAGCAAGATGGGGTTTGGAGAGACCCAGTACTTC
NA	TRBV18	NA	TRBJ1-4	CASSPPLVF	TGTGCCAGCTCACCTCCCCTTGTTTTT
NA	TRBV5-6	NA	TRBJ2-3	CASSLVQGTDTQYF	TGTGCCAGCAGCTTGGTTCAGGGCACAGATACGCAGTATTTT
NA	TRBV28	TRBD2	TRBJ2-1	CASSLFGTSGAYNEQFF	TGTGCCAGCAGTTTATTTGGGACTAGCGGAGCCTACAATGAGCAGTTCTTC
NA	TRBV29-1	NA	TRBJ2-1	CSAGQMAYNEQFF	TGCAGCGCTGGACAGATGGCCTACAATGAGCAGTTCTTC
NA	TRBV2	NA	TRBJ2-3	CASSDRGGDTQYF	TGTGCCAGCAGTGACAGGGGAGGAGATACGCAGTATTTT
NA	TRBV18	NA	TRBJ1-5	CASSLGYPPQHF	TGTGCCAGCTCACTTGGATACCCCCCCCAGCATTTT
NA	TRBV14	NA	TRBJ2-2	CASSQDLGNTGELFF	TGTGCCAGCAGCCAAGACCTAGGGAACACCGGGGAGCTGTTTTTT
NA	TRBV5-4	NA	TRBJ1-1	CASSLAGGLNTEAFF	TGTGCCAGCAGCTTGGCGGGCGGGTTGAACACTGAAGCTTTCTTT